The sequence of this T cell receptor beta chain was determined in a study of blood T cells in healthy people across ages. This CDR3 contains 15 residues. CDR1 is MDHEN and CDR2 is SYDVKM in the germline V gene. V dropped 6 bases and J dropped 0; count of bases not matched to a gene: 8. Through a sample-barcoded 5' primer and a J-beta primer mix, a second PCR was run for roughly 6 to 11 cycles. TCRdb re-analysed the 5' RACE reads in MiXCR, keeping a single row per CDR3 protein. Seen here are approximately 1,000,000 distinct CDR3 sequences, 40% to 55% observed once, and the top ten hold under 20%. The sequencing sample was made of blood. The chain uses TRBV28 and TRBJ2-7; 7 bases are shared with TRBD1. The clonotype was recovered from a woman aged 55-69 years in good health. This chain's CDR3 is CASRGTVSSSYEQYF. CDR3 DNA: TGTGCCAGCAGAGGGACAGTCTCCAGCTCCTACGAGCAGTACTTC.